This T cell receptor (beta chain) was documented in a study of T cells in Graves' hyperthyroidism and ophthalmopathy. Overall study findings and caveats: Blood also held most thyroid clonotypes expanded beyond 0.001.

This clonotype was counted a few times. Its antigen is not known. Amplification of TCR beta CDR3 regions used RNA as the template. When the TCR CDR3 underwent first-round RT-PCR, the HTBI primer set was used. In TCRdb, the multiplex PCR reads were re-called with MiXCR into one record per CDR3 protein. The sample carries some 650,000 distinct CDR3 sequences, approximately 15% recorded once. CDR1 MNHEY and CDR2 SVGAGI come from the germline V gene. The CDR3 consists of 15 residues. Trimming cost V 2 bases and J 5 bases, with 15 bases left between them. For the diagnoses, clinical symptoms, serum thyroxine and TRAb, thyroid ultrasound and orbital computed tomography were used.

The sequence derives from a woman between 40 and 50 years old with Graves' ophthalmopathy. V gene TRBV6-5 combines with J gene TRBJ2-5; D is uncertain. The sequenced material came from blood. The CDR3 protein is CASSYTGNSAETQYF. CDR3 sequence (DNA): TGTGCCAGCAGTTACACCGGTAATAGTGCGGAGACCCAGTACTTC.